This T cell receptor (beta chain) was identified in a study of T cell repertoires in cytomegalovirus infection. Study-wide background: From public TCR beta signatures came an indication of both CMV infection and matching HLA type. Findings and limits, study-wide: Ex vivo responses were dominated by HLA-C-restricted CMV-specific TCR beta clonotypes. Adding up the frequency of public TCR beta families identified people who carried CMV plus the relevant HLA.

Germline V gene data show CDR1 as WSHSY and CDR2 as SAAADI. V lost 2 bases, J lost 11 bases, and 15 bases lay in between. The length of the CDR3 is 13 residues. TCRdb re-called the reads through MiXCR, storing one row per CDR3 protein. The sample lists 800,000 to 950,000 distinct CDR3 sequences, around a third occurring once. There are a few counts of this clonotype. Its specificity is unknown. This TCR came from a human donor in good health (CMV status not recorded). Some clones in this sample may be carry-over from other donors' samples. Sequenced material: cultured CD8+ T cells from PBMCs, taken from culture after CMV antigen stimulation. The chain uses TRBV10-2 and TRBJ1-2; D remains unclear. The CDR3 DNA reads TGCGCCAGCAGTGAGCTGAGGACGGGAGGGTACACCTTC. Amino acids: CASSELRTGGYTF.